The 9 T cell receptor beta chains in this list originate from one sample, sequenced in a study of T cell changes during pregnancy in multiple sclerosis (dated by TCRdb to about 2019). Library preparation was by the immunoSEQ multiplex PCR assay. TCRdb's version of the immuneACCESS table is confined to in-frame rearrangements and falls short of the full clone set. An unresolved V gene accounts for under half of the shortfall where checked; the remainder is of unknown origin. The sample table shows approximately 93,000 clones, and approximately 89% are seen once. The ten largest clones capture 1.5% to 2% of the sample. The sequencing used peripheral blood, collected in the first trimester of pregnancy. These TCRs come from a female donor in good health, enrolled as a control in a pregnancy study.

The CDR3 region has the DNA TGTGCCAGCAGCTTAAGCCTAGGAAACGGTGAGCAGTTCTTC. Translated, it gives CASSLSLGNGEQFF. The V and J genes are TRBV7-3 and TRBJ2-1, with D unresolved. The CDR3 runs 14 residues. The V and J ends lost 1 base and 9 bases respectively, with 13 bases between them. Germline values: CDR1 SGHTA, CDR2 FQGTGA.

The chain employs TRBV15 and TRBJ1-2, with D uncertain. CDR3 length equals 13 residues. Germline CDR1 LNHNV, CDR2 YYDKDF (reference sequence). Trimming cost V 3 bases and J 8 bases, with 13 bases left between them. The CDR3: CATSSPHENGYTF. The CDR3 bases are TGTGCCACCAGCAGTCCCCATGAGAACGGCTACACCTTC.

This chain joins TRBV13 and TRBJ1-1; D not resolved. V dropped 2 bases and J dropped 1 base, with 8 bases sitting between them. This CDR3 spans 14 amino acids. Germline V gives CDR1 PRHDT, CDR2 FYEKMQ (reference sequence). This CDR3 is CASSLNLKNTEAFF. As DNA, the CDR3 is TGTGCCAGCAGCTTAAACCTAAAGAACACTGAAGCTTTCTTT.

The chain joins TRBV11-3 to TRBJ2-2, with a tentative D call TRBD2 (6 bases). Between the trimmed V and J ends, which lost 1 base and 7 bases, there was a span of 7 bases. Germline V gene sequence: CDR1 SGHNT, CDR2 YENEEA. The CDR3 extends over 13 amino acids. For the CDR3, the DNA is TGTGCCAGCAGCTTAGTGGGAGGCGGGGAGCTGTTTTTT. Its translation: CASSLVGGGELFF.

In its sample, this clone was seen a few times. V gene TRBV11-2 combines with J gene TRBJ2-2, with D tentatively TRBD1 (5 bases). With 2 bases removed from V and 6 bases from J, the gap between germline ends came to 7 bases. This CDR3 spans 13 amino acids. Germline V gene sequence: CDR1 SGHAT, CDR2 FQNNGV. The CDR3 bases are TGTGCCAGCAGCTTACAGGGCGCCGGGGAGCTGTTTTTT. Its translation is CASSLQGAGELFF.

The chain combines TRBV6-1 with TRBJ1-5; weak D call: TRBD1 (6 bases). The V end was cut by 0 bases, the J end by 3 bases, with 9 bases between. The CDR3 has 15 residues. CDR1 is MNHNS, CDR2 SASEGT, per germline. For the CDR3, the DNA is TGTGCCAGCAGTGAAGCTGGGGGCAACAATCAGCCCCAGCATTTT. This sequence encodes CASSEAGGNNQPQHF.

This sequence joins TRBV5-1 and TRBJ2-1; weak D call: TRBD2 (5 bases). V lost 4 bases, J lost 6 bases, and 11 bases lay in between. The CDR3 is 13 amino acids. The germline CDR1 and CDR2 sequences are SGHRS and YFSETQ. The CDR3 loop reads CASSPVTSNEQFF. CDR3 bases: TGCGCCAGCAGCCCCGTCACTAGCAATGAGCAGTTCTTC.

The chain has TRBV5-6 and TRBJ1-3; D gene ambiguous. The CDR3 is 17 residues long. The germline V and J ends were trimmed by 2 bases and 0 bases, with 15 bases remaining between them. CDR1 SGHDT and CDR2 YYEEEE come from the germline V gene. CDR3 protein: CASSFSPKLNSGNTIYF. The CDR3 region has the DNA TGTGCCAGCAGCTTTTCACCGAAGCTAAACTCTGGAAACACCATATATTTT.

The V call is TRBV4-1, the J call TRBJ2-5; 14 nucleotides align to TRBD2. CDR1 is MGHRA, CDR2 YSYEKL, per germline. The CDR3 covers 20 residues. J gave up 2 bases and V 4 bases, and 15 bases lay outside the gene matches. This chain's CDR3 is CASSLTFPGLAGDSQETQYF. Here the CDR3 DNA reads TGCGCCAGCAGCCTAACTTTCCCGGGACTAGCGGGGGACTCACAAGAGACCCAGTACTTC.